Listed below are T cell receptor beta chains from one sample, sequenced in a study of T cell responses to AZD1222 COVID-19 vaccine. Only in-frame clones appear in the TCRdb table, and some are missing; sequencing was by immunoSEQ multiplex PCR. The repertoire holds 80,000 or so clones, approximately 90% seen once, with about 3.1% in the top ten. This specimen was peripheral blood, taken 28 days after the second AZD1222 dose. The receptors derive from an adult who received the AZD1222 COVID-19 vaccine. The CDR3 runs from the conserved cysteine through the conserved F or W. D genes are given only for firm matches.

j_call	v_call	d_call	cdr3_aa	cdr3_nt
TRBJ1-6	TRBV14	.	CASSTTGSGANSPLHF	TGTGCCAGCAGCACGACCGGGTCAGGGGCTAATTCACCCCTCCACTTT
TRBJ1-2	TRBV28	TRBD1	CASSLFGQGVGYTF	TGTGCCAGCAGTTTATTCGGCCAGGGGGTTGGCTACACCTTC
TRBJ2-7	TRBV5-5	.	CASSPRSASSYEQYF	TGTGCCAGCAGCCCGCGGTCGGCGAGCTCCTACGAGCAGTACTTC
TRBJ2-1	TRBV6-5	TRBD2	CASGRGASSYNEQFF	TGTGCCAGCGGGCGGGGGGCAAGCTCCTACAATGAGCAGTTCTTC
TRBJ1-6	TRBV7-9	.	CASSLAGSPLHF	TGTGCCAGCAGCTTAGCGGGGTCACCCCTCCACTTT
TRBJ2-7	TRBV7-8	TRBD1	CASSWGTGNEQYF	TGTGCCAGCAGCTGGGGGACAGGAAACGAGCAGTACTTC
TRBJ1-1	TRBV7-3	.	CASSLTFDTEAFF	TGTGCCAGCAGCTTAACGTTCGACACTGAAGCTTTCTTT
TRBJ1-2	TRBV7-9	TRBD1	CASSSPGQGGVRYGYTF	TGTGCCAGCAGCTCGCCGGGACAGGGGGGAGTTCGGTATGGCTACACCTTC
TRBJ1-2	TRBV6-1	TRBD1	CASSDRTGHNYGYTF	TGTGCCAGCAGTGACAGGACAGGGCATAACTATGGCTACACCTTC
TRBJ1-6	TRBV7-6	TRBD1	CASSLEGQGYSNSPLHF	TGTGCCAGCAGCTTAGAGGGACAGGGATACAGTAATTCACCCCTCCACTTT
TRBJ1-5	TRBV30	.	CAWSGGFGNQPQHF	TGTGCCTGGAGCGGGGGTTTTGGCAATCAGCCCCAGCATTTT
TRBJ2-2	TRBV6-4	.	CASSEIQHTGELFF	TGTGCCAGCAGTGAAATACAGCACACCGGGGAGCTGTTTTTT